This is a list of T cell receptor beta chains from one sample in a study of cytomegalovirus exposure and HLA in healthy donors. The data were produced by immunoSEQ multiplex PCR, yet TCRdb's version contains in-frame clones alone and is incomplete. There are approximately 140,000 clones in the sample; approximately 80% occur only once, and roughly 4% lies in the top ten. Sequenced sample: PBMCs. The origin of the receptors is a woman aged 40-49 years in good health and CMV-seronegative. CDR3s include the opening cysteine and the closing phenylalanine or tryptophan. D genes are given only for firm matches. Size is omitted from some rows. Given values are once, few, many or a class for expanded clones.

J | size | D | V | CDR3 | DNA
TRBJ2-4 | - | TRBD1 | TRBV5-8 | CASRGTGSNIQYF | TGTGCCAGCAGGGGGACAGGATCAAACATTCAGTACTTC
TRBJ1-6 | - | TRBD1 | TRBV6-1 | CASKDREGSPLHF | TGTGCCAGCAAGGACAGGGAAGGATCACCCCTCCACTTT
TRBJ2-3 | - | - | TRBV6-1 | CASSEGGDLLGDTQYF | TGTGCCAGCAGTGAAGGGGGAGACCTTTTGGGGGATACGCAGTATTTT
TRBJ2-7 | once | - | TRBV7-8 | CASSSSRGAGYEQYF | TGTGCCAGCAGCTCCAGCCGGGGGGCGGGGTACGAGCAGTACTTC
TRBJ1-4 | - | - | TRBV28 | CASSFPWGEKKLFF | TGTGCCAGCAGTTTCCCCTGGGGGGAAAAAAAACTGTTTTTT
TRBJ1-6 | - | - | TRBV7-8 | CPSSQQGRGNSPLHF | TGTCCCAGCAGCCAGCAGGGCAGGGGTAATTCACCCCTCCACTTT
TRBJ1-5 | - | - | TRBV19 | CASRGPRGTPQHF | TGTGCCAGTAGGGGCCCAAGGGGTACACCCCAGCATTTT
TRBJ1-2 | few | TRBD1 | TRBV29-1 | CSVPGTGLSGYTF | TGCAGCGTCCCTGGGACAGGGCTGAGTGGCTACACCTTC
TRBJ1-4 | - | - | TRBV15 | CATSTLAAFEEKLFF | TGTGCCACCAGCACCTTAGCGGCTTTTGAGGAAAAACTGTTTTTT
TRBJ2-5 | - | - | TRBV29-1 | CSATEETQYF | TGCAGCGCCACAGAAGAGACCCAGTACTTC
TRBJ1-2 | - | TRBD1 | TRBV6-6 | CASSQTGGDGYTF | TGTGCCAGCAGTCAGACAGGGGGTGATGGCTACACCTTC
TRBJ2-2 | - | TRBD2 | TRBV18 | CASSPLSSGVNTGELFF | TGTGCCAGCTCACCATTGTCCAGCGGGGTAAACACCGGGGAGCTGTTTTTT
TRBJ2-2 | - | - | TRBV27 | CASSYRYPPSGELFF | TGTGCCAGCAGCTACAGATACCCGCCCTCCGGGGAGCTGTTTTTT
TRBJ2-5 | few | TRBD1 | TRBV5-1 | CASSLQQGVEETQYF | TGCGCCAGCAGCTTACAACAGGGGGTGGAAGAGACCCAGTACTTC
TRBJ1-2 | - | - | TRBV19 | CASSTAHREIFGYTF | TGTGCCAGTAGTACCGCCCACAGGGAGATCTTTGGCTACACCTTC
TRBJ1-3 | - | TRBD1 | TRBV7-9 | CAIPGTGERSGNTIYF | TGTGCCATCCCAGGGACAGGGGAGAGGTCTGGAAACACCATATATTTT
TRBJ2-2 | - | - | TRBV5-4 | CASSLGGLPSGAGELFF | TGTGCCAGCAGCTTGGGAGGACTTCCCTCCGGCGCCGGGGAGCTGTTTTTT
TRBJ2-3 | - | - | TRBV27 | CASSSRLGTDTQYF | TGTGCCAGCAGTTCGAGACTGGGCACAGATACGCAGTATTTT
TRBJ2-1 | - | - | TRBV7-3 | CASSLSPSANEQFF | TGTGCCAGCAGCTTAAGTCCTAGCGCGAATGAGCAGTTCTTC
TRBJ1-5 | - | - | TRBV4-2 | CASSQDMGGQPQHF | TGTGCCAGCAGCCAAGATATGGGGGGTCAGCCCCAGCATTTT